The present entry profiles one TCR beta chain with its context. Its antigen is still unknown. Each sample had around 9.1 x 10^4 TCR templates assayed. Sequencing was performed with immunoSEQ multiplex PCR; in TCRdb, only in-frame clones are kept and a portion is missing. The sample lists about 100,000 clones; 94% were seen once. These data come from a study of siplizumab effects on memory and regulatory T cells. Study-level results: Naive T cells seemed more diverse than memory cells and seemed major alloresponse contributors. Siplizumab significantly brought down the alloreactive sequences that trace back to unstimulated CD4+ memory cells. Mappable alloreactive CD4+ clones averaged about 70% Treg-derived with siplizumab versus under 30% in controls.

With V trimmed by 4 bases and J by 3 bases, 12 bases remained unmatched. CDR3 length equals 18 residues. Germline V gene lookup returns CDR1 LNHDA and CDR2 SQIVND (reference sequence). This TCR was recovered from a human donor in good health. The chain links TRBV19 to TRBJ2-5; 12 nucleotides line up with TRBD2. The specimen sequenced was non-Treg CD4+ T cells sorted from blood. The CDR3 nucleotides read TGTGCCAGTAGTACTCTAGCGGGAGGGCCGTCGTTCAAAGAGACCCAGTACTTC. As protein: CASSTLAGGPSFKETQYF.